The entry below describes one TCR beta chain. Its antigen has not been determined. One base away there is no much larger clone; base qualities are not given. The CDR3, from cysteine to phenylalanine, totals 17 residues. The kept DNA is CDR3 alone, 51 bases in frame from the first base. Looking up the germline V gene (reference sequence) yields CDR1 SEHNR and CDR2 FQNEAQ. V is cut back by 2 bases and J by 6 bases, with 8 bases in the junction unmatched. These data belong to a study of blood T cell repertoires in COVID-19 (dated by TCRdb to the early 2020s). Study-level background: Samples covering the acute and convalescent phases of COVID-19 were provided by collaborators in the United States, Italy and Spain. The material from the prospective study consisted of cDNA or gDNA derived from T cells, B-cell-depleted T cells, or PBMCs. Deeply sampled blood TCRbeta repertoires from subjects exposed to, actively infected with, or recovered from COVID-19 were included in the dataset. A freely available public database, intended as a resource for researchers studying the immune response to SARS-CoV-2, is where the repertoires were released. Samples were obtained from the ongoing ImmuneRACE study (first 160 participants) and from 950 to 1,500 subjects provided by 6 global collaborators. Sample metadata almost always included a de-identified subject ID, COVID-19 status, age in years and sex. Where available, HLA class I and class II types were obtained from metadata supplied by the sample provider rather than from assay-based typing.

Results the study describes overall, beyond this receptor: The amount of clinical and demographic metadata varied by source and participant and was provided uncurated.

Participants in the prospective study were aged about 18 to 100 years, lived in 20 to 30 United States geographic areas, and enrolled through a virtual design. To assign participants to cohorts, the prospective study relied on clinical history that participants themselves reported in a screening survey and a study questionnaire. Recovered participants in ImmuneRACE Cohort 3 were defined as having two consecutive negative NP/OP PCR tests, clearance from a healthcare professional, or resolution of symptoms. Each participant in the prospective study had whole blood, serum and a nasopharyngeal or oropharyngeal swab collected by mobile phlebotomists. Participants in the prospective study had the option to provide additional blood draws and questionnaires over a roughly two-month period. Before DNA extraction, prospective study blood samples were shipped either frozen or at room temperature. TCRbeta CDR3 regions were amplified from genomic DNA by means of the immunoSEQ Assay, a bias-controlled multiplex PCR. Turning to the authors' computational methods: Nucleated cell counts per sample were estimated from amplification of reference gene primers within the assay. Sequence reads were collapsed and filtered to measure the absolute abundance of every unique TCRbeta CDR3 rearrangement. Productive Simpson clonality was computed per sample as the square root of Simpson's diversity index over productive rearrangements. Not all clones reach the TCRdb copy of this immuneACCESS table, which keeps in-frame sequences only. Checked studies attribute under half of the gap to unresolved V genes and leave the rest unexplained. The DNA was the basis for D and trimming; V, J and clone size are from that table. The sample profile shows around 170,000 clones; roughly 87% of them were found once. Jointly, the top ten make up 7% of the sample.

The clonotype comes from a woman aged 50 to 65 who had recovered from COVID-19. Source material: PBMCs or T cells enriched from blood (not recorded which). The chain links TRBV7-9 with TRBJ2-1; 12 of the junction bases match TRBD2. The CDR3 corresponds to CASSLRQTSGSGNEQFF. The bases read TGTGCCAGCAGCTTACGACAGACTAGCGGGAGCGGCAATGAGCAGTTCTTC. Reference TRBV7-9 and TRBJ2-1 genes cover what lies past the CDR3, so the full variable domain is DTGVSQNPRHKITKRGQNVTFRCDPISEHNRLYWYRQTLGQGPEFLTYFQNEAQLEKSRLLSDRFSAERPKGSFSTLEIQRTEQGDSAMYLCASSLRQTSGSGNEQFFGPGTRLTVL.